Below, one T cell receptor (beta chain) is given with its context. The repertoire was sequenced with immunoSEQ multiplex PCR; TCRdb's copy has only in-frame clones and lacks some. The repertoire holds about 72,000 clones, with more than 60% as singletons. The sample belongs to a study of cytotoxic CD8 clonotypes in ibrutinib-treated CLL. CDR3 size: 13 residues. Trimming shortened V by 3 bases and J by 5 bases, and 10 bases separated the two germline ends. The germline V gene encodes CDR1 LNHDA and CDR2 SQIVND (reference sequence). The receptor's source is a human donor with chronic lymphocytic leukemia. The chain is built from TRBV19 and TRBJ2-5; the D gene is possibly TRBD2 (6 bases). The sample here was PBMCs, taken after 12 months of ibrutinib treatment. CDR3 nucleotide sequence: TGTGCCAGTAGTATTTCCCGGGGGGAGACCCAGTACTTC. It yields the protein CASSISRGETQYF.